This record covers a single TCR beta chain. This specimen comes from a study of T cells in Graves' hyperthyroidism and ophthalmopathy. This CDR3 has 16 amino acids. The ends lost 6 bases at V and 7 bases at J; junction bases unmatched: 12. Germline V gene data show CDR1 as ENHRY and CDR2 as SYGVKD. It was RNA transcripts that yielded the amplified TCR beta CDR3 regions. The TCR CDR3 was amplified in a first-round RT-PCR using the HTBI primer set. From the multiplex PCR reads, TCRdb called clonotypes with MiXCR, one entry per CDR3 protein. The sample has hundreds of thousands of distinct CDR3 sequences, approximately 40% seen once; the top ten hold around 31%.

The receptor comes from a woman between 35 and 50 years old with Graves' hyperthyroidism. The chain combines TRBV10-3 with TRBJ1-6; TRBD1 aligns across 7 bases. Sequencing input: blood. The CDR3 DNA sequence: TGTGCCATCAGAAACCCGGGACAGTCGAACAATTCACCCCTCCACTTT. Residues: CAIRNPGQSNNSPLHF.